The entry that follows covers one T cell receptor beta chain sequence. This entry is derived from a study of blood T cell repertoires in COVID-19. Study-level information: Acute and convalescent COVID-19 samples came from the United States, Italy and Spain. PBMCs, B-cell-depleted T cells, or T cells were the source of the cDNA or gDNA that made up the material.

Trimming at V came to 10 bases and at J to 2 bases, leaving 10 bases not matched to a gene. The CDR3 is made up of 14 amino acids. The germline V gene has CDR1 MNHGY and CDR2 SAAAGT. Here immunoSEQ multiplex PCR was the method, and the copy in TCRdb shows in-frame clones only, minus some. This sample has about 40,000 clones, with over 75% found just once. The sequencing input was peripheral blood. The chain combines TRBV6-8 with TRBJ2-5, with 7 bases aligning to TRBD2. The sequence derives from a human donor in a cohort sampled during active or convalescent COVID-19. The donor label of this sample is uncertain. The CDR3 protein is CATTTGGPQETQYF. The CDR3 DNA sequence: TGTGCCACCACCACGGGAGGCCCTCAAGAGACCCAGTACTTC.